This T cell receptor beta chain was found in a study of T cell changes during pregnancy in multiple sclerosis. TCRdb keeps only in-frame clones here, not all; method: immunoSEQ multiplex PCR. The sample lists around 77,000 clones, more than 90% occurring once. CDR3 length: 17 amino acids. Trimming pared 3 bases from V and 2 bases from J, leaving 16 bases between. CDR1 is MRHNA and CDR2 is SNTAGT in the germline V gene. This TCR was sampled from a female donor with multiple sclerosis, enrolled in a pregnancy study. V gene TRBV6-4 combines with J gene TRBJ2-2, with D possibly matching TRBD2 (5 bases). This specimen consisted of peripheral blood, obtained in the third trimester of pregnancy. The CDR3 sequence: CASSESREGVNTGELFF. For the CDR3, the DNA is TGTGCCAGCAGTGAATCTCGAGAGGGAGTAAACACCGGGGAGCTGTTTTTT.